Below are 23 T cell receptor beta chains sequenced from a single sample in a study of T cells in Graves' hyperthyroidism and ophthalmopathy. From RNA transcripts, TCR beta CDR3 regions were amplified. First-round RT-PCR targeting the TCR CDR3 was performed with the HTBI primer set. TCRdb re-called the multiplex PCR reads with MiXCR, one entry per CDR3 protein. The sample contains more than 300,000 distinct CDR3 sequences, about 17% of which appear only once. The sequenced sample consisted of blood. The receptors were gathered from a woman aged 25 to 39 with Graves' hyperthyroidism that later progressed to Graves' ophthalmopathy.

This clonotype was seen at least ten times. The rearrangement links TRBV2 to TRBJ1-6; D is unresolved. V lost 6 bases, J lost 5 bases, and 8 bases lay in between. CDR3 length: 13 residues. The germline gives CDR1 SNHLY, CDR2 FYNNEI. The CDR3 reads CASSGYNNSPLHF. DNA for the CDR3: TGTGCCAGCAGCGGTTATAATAATTCACCCCTCCACTTT.

Only a few counts were recorded for this clonotype. The gene calls are TRBV6-1 and TRBJ1-5; D gene uncertain. V was cut by 8 bases and J by 0 bases, with 11 bases left in between. Per germline, CDR1 MNHNS and CDR2 SASEGT. This CDR3 region has 14 residues. CDR3 amino acids: CASAIQSSNQPQHF. As DNA, the CDR3 is TGTGCCAGCGCGATACAAAGTAGCAATCAGCCCCAGCATTTT.

The J gene is TRBJ1-2, the V gene TRBV2; D remains ambiguous. Germline V gene lookup returns CDR1 SNHLY and CDR2 FYNNEI. CDR3 length: 14 residues. Trimming shortened V by 2 bases and J by 5 bases, and 12 bases separated the two germline ends. CDR3 nucleotide sequence: TGTGCCAGCAGTGAAATGGCCCTTGATTATGGCTACACCTTC. Protein sequence: CASSEMALDYGYTF.

This sequence joins TRBV5-6 and TRBJ2-3; 11 bases match TRBD2. The CDR3 covers 15 residues. The trim removed 9 bases at V and 5 bases at J, leaving 11 bases unmatched. Germline CDR1 and CDR2: SGHDT and YYEEEE. The DNA for the CDR3 is TGTGCCACCTCACCCGGGACTAGCGGTTTAGATACGCAGTATTTT. This gives the protein CATSPGTSGLDTQYF.

This clonotype occurred many times. This rearrangement joins TRBV11-3 to TRBJ2-1; D ambiguous. The CDR3 extends over 18 amino acids. V gave up 0 bases and J gave up 0 bases, with 15 bases separating them. The germline V gene encodes CDR1 SGHNT and CDR2 YENEEA. Written as DNA, the CDR3 is TGTGCCAGCAGCTTAGATGGTAGGGCAGAAAGCTCCTACAATGAGCAGTTCTTC. It translates to CASSLDGRAESSYNEQFF.

The gene calls are TRBV7-2 and TRBJ2-1; D is possibly TRBD2 (6 bases). There are 14 residues in the CDR3. The V end lost 7 bases, the J end lost 3 bases, and 13 bases lay between the germline ends. CDR1 and CDR2 from the germline V gene are SGHTA and FQGNSA. The CDR3 sequence is CASIPGLIYNEQFF. Here the CDR3 DNA reads TGTGCCAGCATTCCGGGACTTATCTACAATGAGCAGTTCTTC. Using reference TRBV7-2 and TRBJ2-1 for the parts outside the CDR3, the full variable domain is GAGVSQSPSNKVTEKGKDVELRCDPISGHTALYWYRQSLGQGLEFLIYFQGNSAPDKSGLPSDRFSAERTGGSVSTLTIQRTQQEDSAVYLCASIPGLIYNEQFFGPGTRLTVL.

This clonotype has at least ten counts. The V gene is TRBV28, the J gene TRBJ1-5, with D tentatively TRBD1 (5 bases). The length of the CDR3 is 17 residues. V was trimmed by 1 base and J by 3 bases, leaving 16 bases between them. The germline V gene encodes CDR1 MDHEN and CDR2 SYDVKM. The CDR3 is CASSLLTDRRPNQPQHF. Here the CDR3 DNA reads TGTGCCAGCAGTTTATTGACAGACCGAAGACCCAATCAGCCCCAGCATTTT.

This clonotype was recorded at least ten times. This chain uses TRBV5-5 with TRBJ2-3, with unresolved D. The CDR3 sequence is 13 residues long. V was trimmed by 4 bases and J by 4 bases, leaving 10 bases between them. Germline V gives CDR1 SGHKS, CDR2 YYEKEE (reference sequence). The CDR3 coding sequence is TGTGCCAGCAGCCCCTTTAGTGCAGATACGCAGTATTTT. Translating gives CASSPFSADTQYF.

This clonotype has just a few counts. This chain uses TRBV11-2 with TRBJ1-3; no firm D call. Trimming cost V 3 bases and J 0 bases, with 24 bases left between them. The CDR3 has 20 amino acids. CDR1 and CDR2 (germline): SGHAT, FQNNGV. In DNA form, the CDR3 reads TGTGCCAGCAGCTTCCTCAAAGAGAGGTCTTCATCCTACTCTGGAAACACCATATATTTT. This encodes CASSFLKERSSSYSGNTIYF.

This clonotype came up many times. Here the CDR3 DNA reads TGTGCCAGCAGTGCTAGACAGGGGAAGAACACTGAAGCTTTCTTT. It is translated as CASSARQGKNTEAFF. The chain recombines TRBV12-3 or TRBV12-4 with TRBJ1-1; 8 nucleotides agree with TRBD1. The ends lost 5 bases at V and 1 base at J; junction bases unmatched: 6. The CDR3 runs to 15 residues.

The V gene is TRBV18, the J gene TRBJ1-1, with 8 bases matching TRBD1. This CDR3 is built from 16 residues. V was pared by 3 bases and J by 5 bases, with 11 bases of the junction left unmatched. Germline lookup yields CDR1 KGHSH and CDR2 LQKENI. CDR3 sequence: CASSPRGQAPRTEAFF. The CDR3 DNA reads TGTGCCAGCTCACCCCGGGGACAGGCACCCCGAACTGAAGCTTTCTTT.

The sample holds many counts of this clonotype. The rearrangement uses TRBV11-2 and TRBJ1-6; 9 bases agree with TRBD1. V trimming: 1 base; J trimming: 14 bases; junction bases outside the gene matches: 12. The length of the CDR3 is 16 residues. Germline V CDR1 and CDR2: SGHAT, FQNNGV. CDR3 nucleotides: TGTGCCAGCAGCTTAGGGGGGACAGGGCTCCCCGTGACCCTCCACTTT. Amino acid sequence: CASSLGGTGLPVTLHF.

This clonotype was seen repeatedly, ten times or more. The chain recombines TRBV28 with TRBJ2-7; D uncertain. V was clipped by 1 base and J by 6 bases, with 19 bases between them. Germline CDR1 and CDR2: MDHEN and SYDVKM. CDR3 size: 16 residues. The CDR3 coding sequence is TGTGCCAGCAGTTTATTATTGACAATCCGCTGGGGCGAGCAGTACTTC. Residues: CASSLLLTIRWGEQYF.

There are a few counts of this clonotype. One base away lies a much larger clone, so this may be a sequencing read error. The J gene is TRBJ1-2, the V gene TRBV5-1, with 9 bases fitting TRBD1. The CDR3 consists of 14 residues. Germline CDR1 SGHRS, CDR2 YFSETQ. The V segment lost 2 bases and the J segment 6 bases; nucleotides outside the gene matches: 5. The DNA of the CDR3 is TGCGCCAGCAGCTTCGGGACAGGGAACCATGGCTACACCTTC. Its protein is CASSFGTGNHGYTF.

This clonotype was seen at least ten times. The genes are TRBV20-1 and TRBJ2-1; unclear D gene. Germline V CDR1 and CDR2: DFQATT, SNEGSKA (reference sequence). The CDR3 extends over 13 amino acids. Between the trimmed V and J ends, which lost 0 bases and 5 bases, there was a span of 8 bases. This CDR3 is CSARDGSHNEQFF. CDR3 nucleotide sequence: TGCAGTGCTAGAGATGGGTCGCACAATGAGCAGTTCTTC.

This clonotype was counted many times. The chain uses TRBV11-2 and TRBJ2-1; D tentatively fits TRBD1 or TRBD2 (5 bases each). The V gene's germline CDR1 is SGHAT and CDR2 FQNNGV. The CDR3 consists of 19 residues. Trimming pared 4 bases from V and 7 bases from J, leaving 29 bases between. Written as DNA, the CDR3 is TGTGCCAGCAGCTCTGGGACGCTTCTCACCCCATCTTTGGGAAATGAGCAGTTCTTC. Its protein product is CASSSGTLLTPSLGNEQFF.

This clonotype has a count of ten or more. The chain uses TRBV10-3 and TRBJ2-1, with D possibly TRBD2 on 5 matching bases. Germline CDR1 reads ENHRY; CDR2 reads SYGVKD. The CDR3 is 15 residues long. Trimming took off 7 bases at V and 8 bases at J, with 21 bases between the two ends. In DNA, the CDR3 is TGTGCCATCACGACCACAGCGGCTTCTGTCTATGAGCAGTTCTTC. Translating gives CAITTTAASVYEQFF.

The CDR3 reads CASSGTSGRPHNEQFF. CDR3 coding DNA: TGTGCCAGCAGTGGGACTAGCGGGAGGCCGCACAATGAGCAGTTCTTC. V gene TRBV6-1 combines with J gene TRBJ2-1; 14 bases are shared with TRBD2. CDR1 and CDR2 from the germline V gene are MNHNS and SASEGT. This CDR3 region has 16 residues. V shed 4 bases, J shed 5 bases, and the junction held 4 bases outside the gene matches.

This clonotype was recorded many times. The gene calls are TRBV20-1 and TRBJ2-1; 11 bases align to TRBD2. The CDR3 runs 13 residues. The germline CDR1 and CDR2 sequences are DFQATT and SNEGSKA (reference sequence). Losses at the gene ends were 5 bases for V and 4 bases for J; bases not matched to a gene: 1. The CDR3 nucleotides read TGCAGTGCTGCTAGCGGGAGGTACAATGAGCAGTTCTTC. This gives the protein CSAASGRYNEQFF.

The rearrangement uses TRBV9 and TRBJ2-1; unclear D gene. The V end was cut by 0 bases, the J end by 8 bases, with 9 bases between. Germline V gene data show CDR1 as SGDLS and CDR2 as YYNGEE. The CDR3 is 13 residues long. DNA of the CDR3: TGTGCCAGCAGCGTAGCCCCCCTTGATGAGCAGTTCTTC. It is translated as CASSVAPLDEQFF.

This clonotype has ten or more counts. The chain is built from TRBV6-1 and TRBJ2-7, with 9 bases matching TRBD2. Germline trimming cut 6 bases from V and 2 bases from J; bases unmatched to any gene: 11. The CDR3 covers 16 residues. CDR1 and CDR2 from the germline V gene are MNHNS and SASEGT. The DNA of the CDR3 is TGTGCCAGCAGGCCAACTAGCGGGTTGAAGGCCTACGAGCAGTACTTC. The encoded protein is CASRPTSGLKAYEQYF.

The sample holds many counts of this clonotype. The CDR3 spells CASGSFRGGQETQYF. CDR3 nucleotide sequence: TGTGCTAGTGGTTCCTTCCGCGGGGGGCAGGAGACCCAGTACTTC. The V and J genes are TRBV12-5 and TRBJ2-5, with 8 bases aligning to TRBD2. The CDR3 extends over 15 amino acids. Trimming cost V 4 bases and J 5 bases; bases outside gene matches: 9. The V gene's germline CDR1 is LGHNT and CDR2 FRNRAP.

The table lists this clonotype with a few counts. V and J are TRBV19 and TRBJ2-5; 10 positions agree with TRBD1. This CDR3 has 15 amino acids. V shed 5 bases, J shed 3 bases, and the junction held 6 bases outside the gene matches. CDR1 and CDR2 from the germline V gene are LNHDA and SQIVND (reference sequence). The CDR3 here is CASSPWTGGEETQYF. Written as DNA, the CDR3 is TGTGCCAGTAGTCCATGGACAGGGGGGGAAGAGACCCAGTACTTC.